Following are 2 T cell receptor beta chains from one sample sequenced in a study of blood T cell repertoires in COVID-19. Profiled with immunoSEQ multiplex PCR; TCRdb holds only in-frame clones, not every one. The sample contains just under 250,000 clones, approximately 90% of which appear only once. The sequenced sample consisted of PBMCs or T cells enriched from blood (not recorded which). All receptors come from a woman aged 25 to 45 who had recovered from COVID-19.

J is TRBJ1-5 and V is TRBV15; D is undetermined. CDR1 is LNHNV, CDR2 YYDKDF, per germline (reference sequence). V lost 1 base and J lost 7, with 5 bases in between. This CDR3 is 12 amino acids long. The CDR3 sequence is CATSRVAQPQHF. CDR3 coding DNA: TGTGCCACCAGCAGAGTAGCACAGCCCCAGCATTTT.

The chain carries TRBV6-5 and TRBJ1-1; 9 bases align to TRBD1. Germline V CDR1 and CDR2: MNHEY, SVGAGI. V shed 4 bases, J shed 0 bases, and the junction held 0 bases outside the gene matches. This CDR3 has 14 residues. The CDR3 sequence: CASSWTGVNTEAFF. The CDR3 DNA is TGTGCCAGCAGTTGGACAGGGGTGAACACTGAAGCTTTCTTT.